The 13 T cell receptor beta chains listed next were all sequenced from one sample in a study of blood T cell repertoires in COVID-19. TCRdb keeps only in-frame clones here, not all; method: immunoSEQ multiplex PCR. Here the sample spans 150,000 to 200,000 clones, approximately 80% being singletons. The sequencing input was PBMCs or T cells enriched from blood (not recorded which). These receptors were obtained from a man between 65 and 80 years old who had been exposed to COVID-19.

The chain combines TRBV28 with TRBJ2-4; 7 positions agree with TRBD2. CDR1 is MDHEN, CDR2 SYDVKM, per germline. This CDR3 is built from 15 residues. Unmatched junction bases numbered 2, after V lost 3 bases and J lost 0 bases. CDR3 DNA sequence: TGTGCCAGCAGTTTGGGGGGGTCAGCCAAAAACATTCAGTACTTC. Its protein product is CASSLGGSAKNIQYF. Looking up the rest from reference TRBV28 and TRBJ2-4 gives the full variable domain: DVKVTQSSRYLVKRTGEKVFLECVQDMDHENMFWYRQDPGLGLRLIYFSYDVKMKEKGDIPEGYSVSREKKERFSLILESASTNQTSMYLCASSLGGSAKNIQYFGAGTRLSVL.

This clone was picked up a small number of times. CDR3 protein: CASSPTTGGDGYTF. The CDR3 region has the DNA TGTGCCAGCAGCCCCACTACAGGGGGTGATGGCTACACCTTC. This sequence joins TRBV11-2 and TRBJ1-2; TRBD1 aligns across 8 bases. CDR3 length equals 14 residues. CDR1 is SGHAT, CDR2 FQNNGV, per germline. The trim removed 5 bases at V and 6 bases at J, leaving 8 bases unmatched. The full variable domain, with the rest looked up from reference TRBV11-2 and TRBJ1-2, is EAGVAQSPRYKIIEKRQSVAFWCNPISGHATLYWYQQILGQGPKLLIQFQNNGVVDDSQLPKDRFSAERLKGVDSTLKIQPAKLEDSAVYLCASSPTTGGDGYTFGSGTRLTVV.

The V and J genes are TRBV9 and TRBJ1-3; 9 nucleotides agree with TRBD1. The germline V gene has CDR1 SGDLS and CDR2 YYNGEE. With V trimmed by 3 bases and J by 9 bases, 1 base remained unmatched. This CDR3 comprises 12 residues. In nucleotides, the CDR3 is TGTGCCAGCAGCGCGGGACAGGGCACCATATATTTT. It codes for CASSAGQGTIYF.

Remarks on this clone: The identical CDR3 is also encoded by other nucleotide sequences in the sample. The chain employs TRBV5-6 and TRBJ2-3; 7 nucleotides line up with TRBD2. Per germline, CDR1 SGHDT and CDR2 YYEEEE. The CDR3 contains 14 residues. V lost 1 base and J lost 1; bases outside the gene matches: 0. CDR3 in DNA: TGTGCCAGCAGCTTGCGGGGGGGCACAGATACGCAGTATTTT. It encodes CASSLRGGTDTQYF.

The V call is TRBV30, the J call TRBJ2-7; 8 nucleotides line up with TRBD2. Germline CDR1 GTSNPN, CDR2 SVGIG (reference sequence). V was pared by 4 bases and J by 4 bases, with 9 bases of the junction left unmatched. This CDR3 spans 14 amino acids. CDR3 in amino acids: CAWNRAGGDYEQYF. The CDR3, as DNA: TGTGCCTGGAACAGGGCCGGGGGGGATTACGAGCAGTACTTC.

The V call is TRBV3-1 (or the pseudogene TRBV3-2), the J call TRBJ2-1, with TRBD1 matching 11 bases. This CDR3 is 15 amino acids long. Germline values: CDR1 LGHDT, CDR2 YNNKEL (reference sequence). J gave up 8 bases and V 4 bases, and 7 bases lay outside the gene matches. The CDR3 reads CASSLGQGAGDEQFF. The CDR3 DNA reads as TGTGCCAGCAGCCTTGGACAGGGGGCCGGTGATGAGCAGTTCTTC.

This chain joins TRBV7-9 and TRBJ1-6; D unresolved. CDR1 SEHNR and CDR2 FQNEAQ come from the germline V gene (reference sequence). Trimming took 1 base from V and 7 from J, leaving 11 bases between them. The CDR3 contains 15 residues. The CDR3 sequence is CASSLGQTRNSPLHF. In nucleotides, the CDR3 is TGTGCCAGCAGCTTAGGACAAACAAGGAATTCACCCCTCCACTTT.

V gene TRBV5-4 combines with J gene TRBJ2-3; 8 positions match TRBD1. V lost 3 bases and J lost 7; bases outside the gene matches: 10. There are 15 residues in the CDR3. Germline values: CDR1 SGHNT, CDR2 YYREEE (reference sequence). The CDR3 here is CASSSRDRNIYTQYF. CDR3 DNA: TGTGCCAGCAGCTCCCGGGACAGGAACATATATACGCAGTATTTT.

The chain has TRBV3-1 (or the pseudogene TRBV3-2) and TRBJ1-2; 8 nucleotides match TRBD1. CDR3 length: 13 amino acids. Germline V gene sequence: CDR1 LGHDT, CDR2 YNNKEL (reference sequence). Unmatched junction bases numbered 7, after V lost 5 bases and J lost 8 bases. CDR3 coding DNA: TGTGCCAGCAGCACGAGGACAGGGCAAGGCTACACCTTC. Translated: CASSTRTGQGYTF.

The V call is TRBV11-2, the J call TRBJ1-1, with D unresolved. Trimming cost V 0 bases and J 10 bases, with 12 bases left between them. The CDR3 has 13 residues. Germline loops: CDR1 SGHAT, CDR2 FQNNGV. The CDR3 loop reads CASSLERTAGAFF. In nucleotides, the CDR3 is TGTGCCAGCAGCTTAGAACGTACGGCAGGAGCTTTCTTT.

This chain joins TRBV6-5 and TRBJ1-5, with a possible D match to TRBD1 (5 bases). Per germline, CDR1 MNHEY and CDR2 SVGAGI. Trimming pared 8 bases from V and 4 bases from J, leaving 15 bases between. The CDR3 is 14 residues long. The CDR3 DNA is TGTGCCAGCGCCCGCGACAGAAGTAATCAGCCCCAGCATTTT. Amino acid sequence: CASARDRSNQPQHF.

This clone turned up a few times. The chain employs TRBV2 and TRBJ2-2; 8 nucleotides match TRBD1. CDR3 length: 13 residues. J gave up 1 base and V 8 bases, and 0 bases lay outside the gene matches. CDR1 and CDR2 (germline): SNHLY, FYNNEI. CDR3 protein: CASGTGNTGELFF. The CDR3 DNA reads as TGTGCCAGCGGGACAGGGAACACCGGGGAGCTGTTTTTT.

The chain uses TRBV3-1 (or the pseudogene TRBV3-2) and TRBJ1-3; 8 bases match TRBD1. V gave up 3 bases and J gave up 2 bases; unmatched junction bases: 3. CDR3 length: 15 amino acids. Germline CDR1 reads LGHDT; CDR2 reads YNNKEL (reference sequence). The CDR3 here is CASSHRTGTGNTIYF. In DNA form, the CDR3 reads TGTGCCAGCAGCCACCGGACAGGGACTGGAAACACCATATATTTT.